The T cell receptor beta chain described here comes from a study of blood T cell repertoires in COVID-19. Study at large: Collection of acute and convalescent COVID-19 samples took place in the United States, Italy and Spain. From T cells, B-cell-depleted T cells, or PBMCs came the material, which was cDNA or gDNA.

Authors' data handling: Estimated nucleated cell counts came from reference gene primer amplification. Profiled with immunoSEQ multiplex PCR; TCRdb holds only in-frame clones, not every one. Clone size and the V and J calls come from that table; the DNA yielded D and trimming. The table has 70,000 to 95,000 clones, around 92% seen once. CDR3 length equals 13 residues. After removal of 7 bases from V and 8 bases from J, the junction contained 10 bases not matched to a gene. Germline V gives CDR1 LGHDT, CDR2 YNNKEL (reference sequence). The sequenced sample was peripheral blood. This clonotype originated in a woman aged 55-75 years with active COVID-19. The chain couples TRBV3-1 (or the pseudogene TRBV3-2) to TRBJ1-1; TRBD1 aligns across 7 bases. The CDR3 DNA sequence: TGTGCCAGCAAGGGTGGTCAGGGGGGCGAAGCTTTCTTT. It yields the protein CASKGGQGGEAFF.